This T cell receptor beta chain was sequenced for a study of cytomegalovirus exposure and HLA in healthy donors. In germline, CDR1 is MNHEY, CDR2 SVGAGI. This CDR3 comprises 14 residues. The V end was cut by 4 bases, the J end by 5 bases, with 14 bases between. PCR was performed using 60 Vbeta and 13 Jbeta primers. The method was immunoSEQ multiplex PCR; TCRdb's version includes in-frame clones alone and lacks a portion of them. The sample shows approximately 150,000 clones, roughly 63% of them seen only once. Although they were nominally healthy when sampled, donors likely had unrecorded immune exposures.

The sample taken for sequencing was PBMCs. The TCR was taken from a woman aged 55 to 70 in good health and CMV-seropositive. V and J are TRBV6-5 and TRBJ2-5; weak D call: TRBD2 (6 bases). The CDR3 region has the DNA TGTGCCAGCAGTTCCACGACTAGTCGCGAGACCCAGTACTTC. Encoded protein: CASSSTTSRETQYF.